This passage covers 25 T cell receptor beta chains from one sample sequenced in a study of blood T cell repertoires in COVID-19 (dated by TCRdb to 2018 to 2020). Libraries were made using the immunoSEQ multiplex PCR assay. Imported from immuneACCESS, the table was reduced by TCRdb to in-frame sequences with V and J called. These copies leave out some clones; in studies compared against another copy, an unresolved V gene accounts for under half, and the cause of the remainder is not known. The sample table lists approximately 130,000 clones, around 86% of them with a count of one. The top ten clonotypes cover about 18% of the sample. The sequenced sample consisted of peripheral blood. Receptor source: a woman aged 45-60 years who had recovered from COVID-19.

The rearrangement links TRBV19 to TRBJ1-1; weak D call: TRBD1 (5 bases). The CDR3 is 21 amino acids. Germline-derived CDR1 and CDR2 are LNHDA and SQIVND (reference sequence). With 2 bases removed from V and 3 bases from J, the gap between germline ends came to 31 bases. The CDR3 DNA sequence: TGTGCCAGTAGTATACGGGTTTGGACGCGAGGAGGGGCACGTGAGGACACTGAAGCTTTCTTT. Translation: CASSIRVWTRGGAREDTEAFF.

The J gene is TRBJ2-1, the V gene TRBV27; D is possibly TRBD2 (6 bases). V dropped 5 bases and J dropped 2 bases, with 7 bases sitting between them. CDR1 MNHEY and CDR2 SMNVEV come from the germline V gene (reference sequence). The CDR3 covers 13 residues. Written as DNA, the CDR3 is TGTGCCAGCAGTAGACTAGCCTACAATGAGCAGTTCTTC. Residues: CASSRLAYNEQFF.

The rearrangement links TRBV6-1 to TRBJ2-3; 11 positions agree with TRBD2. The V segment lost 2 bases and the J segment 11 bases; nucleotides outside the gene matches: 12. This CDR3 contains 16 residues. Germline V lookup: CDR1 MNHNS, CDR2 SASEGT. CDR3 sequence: CASSEKPASGGSEQYF. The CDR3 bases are TGTGCCAGCAGTGAAAAGCCTGCTAGCGGGGGGTCCGAGCAGTATTTT.

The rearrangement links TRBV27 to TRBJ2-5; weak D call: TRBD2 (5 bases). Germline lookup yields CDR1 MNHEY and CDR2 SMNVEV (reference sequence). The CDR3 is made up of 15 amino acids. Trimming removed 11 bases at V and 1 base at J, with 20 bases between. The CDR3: CARSGRLPCQETQYF. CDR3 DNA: TGTGCCCGGTCGGGGAGACTTCCATGCCAAGAGACCCAGTACTTC.

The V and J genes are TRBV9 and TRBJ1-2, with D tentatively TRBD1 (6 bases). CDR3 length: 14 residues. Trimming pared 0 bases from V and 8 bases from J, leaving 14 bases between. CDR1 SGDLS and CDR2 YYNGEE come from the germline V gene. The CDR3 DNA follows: TGTGCCAGCAGCGTAGTTGGGGGCGCGGAAGGCTACACCTTC. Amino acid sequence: CASSVVGGAEGYTF.

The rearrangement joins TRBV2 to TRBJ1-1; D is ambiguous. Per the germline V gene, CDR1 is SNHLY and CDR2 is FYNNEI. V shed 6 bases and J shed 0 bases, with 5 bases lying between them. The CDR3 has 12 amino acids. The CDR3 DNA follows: TGTGCCAGCAGCCAGATGAACACTGAAGCTTTCTTT. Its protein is CASSQMNTEAFF. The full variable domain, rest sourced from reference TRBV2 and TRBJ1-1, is EPEVTQTPSHQVTQMGQEVILRCVPISNHLYFYWYRQILGQKVEFLVSFYNNEISEKSEIFDDQFSVERPDGSNFTLKIRSTKLEDSAMYFCASSQMNTEAFFGQGTRLTVV.

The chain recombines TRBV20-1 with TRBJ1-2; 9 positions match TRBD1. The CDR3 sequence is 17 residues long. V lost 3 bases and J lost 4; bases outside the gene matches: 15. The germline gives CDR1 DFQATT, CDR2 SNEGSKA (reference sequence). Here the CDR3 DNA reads TGCAGTGCTAGTTTAAGCCCCGGGACAGGGAAACCCTATGGCTACACCTTC. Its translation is CSASLSPGTGKPYGYTF.

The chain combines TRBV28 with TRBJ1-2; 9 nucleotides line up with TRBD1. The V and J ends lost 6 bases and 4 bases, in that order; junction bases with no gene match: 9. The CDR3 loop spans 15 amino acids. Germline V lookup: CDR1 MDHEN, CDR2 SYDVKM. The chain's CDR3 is CASRAGQGSSYGYTF. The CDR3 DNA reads TGTGCCAGCAGGGCTGGACAGGGGAGCAGCTATGGCTACACCTTC.

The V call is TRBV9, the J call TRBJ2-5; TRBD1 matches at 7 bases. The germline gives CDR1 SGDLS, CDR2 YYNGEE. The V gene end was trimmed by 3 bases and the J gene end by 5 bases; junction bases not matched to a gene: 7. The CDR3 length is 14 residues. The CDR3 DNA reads TGTGCCAGCAGCGGGGACAGCTTACGGGAGACCCAGTACTTC. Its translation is CASSGDSLRETQYF.

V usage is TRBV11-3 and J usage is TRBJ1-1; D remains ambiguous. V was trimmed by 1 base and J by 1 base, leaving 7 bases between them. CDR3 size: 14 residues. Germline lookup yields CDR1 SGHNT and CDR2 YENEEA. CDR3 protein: CASSLGGGNTEAFF. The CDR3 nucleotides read TGTGCCAGCAGCTTAGGGGGAGGGAACACTGAAGCTTTCTTT.

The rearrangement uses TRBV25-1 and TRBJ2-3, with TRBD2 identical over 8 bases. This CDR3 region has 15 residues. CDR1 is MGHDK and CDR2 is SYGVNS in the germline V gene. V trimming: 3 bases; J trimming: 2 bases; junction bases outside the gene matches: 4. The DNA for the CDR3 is TGTGCCAGCAGTGAGGGTAGCGGGGTCACAGATACGCAGTATTTT. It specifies CASSEGSGVTDTQYF.

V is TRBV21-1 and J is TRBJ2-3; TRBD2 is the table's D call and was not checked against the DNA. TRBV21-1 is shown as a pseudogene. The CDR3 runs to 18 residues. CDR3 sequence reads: CASSKGPGVLASTDTQYF. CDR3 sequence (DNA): TGTGCCAGCAGCAAGGGCCCCGGGGTGCTAGCCAGCACAGATACGCAGTATTTT.

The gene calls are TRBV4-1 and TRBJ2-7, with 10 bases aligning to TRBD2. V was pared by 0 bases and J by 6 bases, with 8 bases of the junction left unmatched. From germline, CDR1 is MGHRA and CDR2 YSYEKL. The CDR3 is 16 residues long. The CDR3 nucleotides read TGCGCCAGCAGCCAAGAGCTAGCGGGAGTTTTTCGCGAGCAGTACTTC. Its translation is CASSQELAGVFREQYF.

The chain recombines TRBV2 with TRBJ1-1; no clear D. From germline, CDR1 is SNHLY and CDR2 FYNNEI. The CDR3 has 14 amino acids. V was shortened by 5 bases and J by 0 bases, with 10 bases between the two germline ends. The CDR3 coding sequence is TGTGCCAGCAGTAGGAGAACCTTGAACACTGAAGCTTTCTTT. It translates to CASSRRTLNTEAFF.

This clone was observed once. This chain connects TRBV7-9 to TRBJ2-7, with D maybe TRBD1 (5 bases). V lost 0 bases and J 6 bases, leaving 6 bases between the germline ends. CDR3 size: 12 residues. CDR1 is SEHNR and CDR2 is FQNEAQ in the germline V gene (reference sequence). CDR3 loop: CASSLAGAEQYF. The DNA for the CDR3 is TGTGCCAGCAGCTTAGCTGGGGCCGAGCAGTACTTC.

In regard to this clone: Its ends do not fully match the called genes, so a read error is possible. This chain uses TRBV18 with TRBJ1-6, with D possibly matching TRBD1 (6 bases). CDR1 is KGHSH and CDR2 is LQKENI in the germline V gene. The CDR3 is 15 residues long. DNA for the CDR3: TGTGCCAGCTCCCCACGGGGGGGCTCGATTTCACCCCTCCACTTT. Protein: CASSPRGGSISPLHF.

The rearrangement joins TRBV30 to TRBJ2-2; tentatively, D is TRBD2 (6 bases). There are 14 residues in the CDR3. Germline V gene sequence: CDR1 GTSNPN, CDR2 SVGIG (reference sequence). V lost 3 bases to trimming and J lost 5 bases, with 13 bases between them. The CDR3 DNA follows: TGTGCCTGGAGGTGGGGGGATAAGACCGGGGAGCTGTTTTTT. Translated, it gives CAWRWGDKTGELFF.

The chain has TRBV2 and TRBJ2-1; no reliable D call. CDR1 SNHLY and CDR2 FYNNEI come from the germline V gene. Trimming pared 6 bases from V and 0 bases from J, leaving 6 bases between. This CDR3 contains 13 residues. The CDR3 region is CASRENSYNEQFF. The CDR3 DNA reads TGTGCCAGCAGAGAGAACTCCTACAATGAGCAGTTCTTC.

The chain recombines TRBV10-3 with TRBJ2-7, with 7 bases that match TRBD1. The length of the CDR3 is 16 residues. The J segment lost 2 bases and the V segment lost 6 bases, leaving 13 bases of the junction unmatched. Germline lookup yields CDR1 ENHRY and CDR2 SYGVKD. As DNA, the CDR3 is TGTGCCATCAGCAAGACAACAGGGGCCTTACCCTACGAGCAGTACTTC. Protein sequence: CAISKTTGALPYEQYF.

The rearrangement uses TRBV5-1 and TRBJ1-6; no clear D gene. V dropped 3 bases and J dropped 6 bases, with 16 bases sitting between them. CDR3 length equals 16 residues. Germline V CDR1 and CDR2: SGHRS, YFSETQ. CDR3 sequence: CASSSQPPTSNSPLHF. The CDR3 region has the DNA TGCGCCAGCAGCTCCCAACCGCCAACGAGTAATTCACCCCTCCACTTT.

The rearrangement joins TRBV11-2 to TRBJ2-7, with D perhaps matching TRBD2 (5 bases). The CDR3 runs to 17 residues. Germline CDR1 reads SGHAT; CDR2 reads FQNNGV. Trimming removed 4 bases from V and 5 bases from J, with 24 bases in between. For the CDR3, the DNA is TGTGCCAGCAGCTCCATCCGTCCGGGATCCTCATCGAACGAGCAGTACTTC. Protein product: CASSSIRPGSSSNEQYF.

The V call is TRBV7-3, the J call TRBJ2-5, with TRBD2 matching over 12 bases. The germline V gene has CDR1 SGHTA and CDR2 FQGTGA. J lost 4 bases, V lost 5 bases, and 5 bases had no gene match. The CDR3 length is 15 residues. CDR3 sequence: CASSLAGGGRETQYF. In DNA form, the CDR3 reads TGTGCCAGCAGCCTAGCGGGAGGGGGGCGAGAGACCCAGTACTTC. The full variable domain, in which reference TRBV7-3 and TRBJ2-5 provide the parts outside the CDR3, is GAGVSQTPSNKVTEKGKYVELRCDPISGHTALYWYRQSLGQGPEFLIYFQGTGAADDSGLPNDRFFAVRPEGSVSTLKIQRTERGDSAVYLCASSLAGGGRETQYFGPGTRLLVL.

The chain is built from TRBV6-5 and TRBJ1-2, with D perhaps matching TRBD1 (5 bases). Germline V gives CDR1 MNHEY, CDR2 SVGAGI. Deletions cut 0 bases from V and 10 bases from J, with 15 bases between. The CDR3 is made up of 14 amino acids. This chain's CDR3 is CASSYSAQGTHYTF. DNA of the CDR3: TGTGCCAGCAGTTACTCTGCCCAGGGAACTCACTACACCTTC.

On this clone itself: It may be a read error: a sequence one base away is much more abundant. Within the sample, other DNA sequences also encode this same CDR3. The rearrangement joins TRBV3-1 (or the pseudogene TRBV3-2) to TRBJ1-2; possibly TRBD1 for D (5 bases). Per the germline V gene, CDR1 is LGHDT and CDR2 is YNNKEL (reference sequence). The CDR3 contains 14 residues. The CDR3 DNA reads TGTGCCAGCACTCCTCGGGGGAACCTCTATGGCTATACCTTC. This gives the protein CASTPRGNLYGYTF.

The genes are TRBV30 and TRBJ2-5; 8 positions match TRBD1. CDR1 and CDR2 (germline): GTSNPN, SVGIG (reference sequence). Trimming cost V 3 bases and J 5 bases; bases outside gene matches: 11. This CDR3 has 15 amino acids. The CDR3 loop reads CAWRGDRGVWETQYF. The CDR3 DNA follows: TGTGCCTGGAGGGGCGACAGGGGTGTTTGGGAGACCCAGTACTTC. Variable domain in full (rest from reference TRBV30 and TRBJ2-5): SQTIHQWPATLVQPVGSPLSLECTVEGTSNPNLYWYRQAAGRGLQLLFYSVGIGQISSEVPQNLSASRPQDRQFILSSKKLLLSDSGFYLCAWRGDRGVWETQYFGPGTRLLVL.